This T cell receptor (beta chain) was recovered during a study of T cells in Graves' hyperthyroidism and ophthalmopathy. Study results and limitations: Ophthalmopathy prediction by the model preceded onset by a median approximately 5.9 months.

The hyperthyroidism patients had all been newly diagnosed, and their disease duration was under 2 months. Their ages ranged from 18 to 65 years. Orbital computed tomography, thyroid ultrasound, serum thyroxine and TRAb, and clinical symptoms together informed the diagnoses. Researchers amplified the TCR beta CDR3 regions from RNA transcripts. A first-round RT-PCR of the TCR CDR3 used the HTBI primer set. One entry per CDR3 protein, called by TCRdb with MiXCR from the multiplex PCR reads. The data show around 380,000 distinct CDR3 sequences, with approximately 15% seen just once and about a fifth held by the top ten. The germline V gene has CDR1 SEHNR and CDR2 FQNEAQ (reference sequence). V was pared by 5 bases and J by 8 bases, with 6 bases of the junction left unmatched. The CDR3 length is 14 residues. This clonotype was seen more than once but under ten times. Its cognate antigen is unknown.

This chain joins TRBV7-9 and TRBJ2-1, with TRBD1 identical over 10 bases. This receptor was obtained from a man between 25 and 39 years old with Graves' hyperthyroidism that later progressed to Graves' ophthalmopathy. What was sequenced was blood. The CDR3 sequence: CASSTGQGGDEQFF. The DNA of the CDR3 is TGTGCCAGCAGCACAGGACAGGGGGGGGATGAGCAGTTCTTC. Using reference TRBV7-9 and TRBJ2-1 for the parts outside the CDR3, the full variable domain is DTGVSQNPRHKITKRGQNVTFRCDPISEHNRLYWYRQTLGQGPEFLTYFQNEAQLEKSRLLSDRFSAERPKGSFSTLEIQRTEQGDSAMYLCASSTGQGGDEQFFGPGTRLTVL.